These 27 T cell receptor beta chains were sequenced from one sample in a study of T cell changes during pregnancy in multiple sclerosis. The data were produced by immunoSEQ multiplex PCR, yet TCRdb's version contains in-frame clones alone and is incomplete. This sample has about 68,000 clones, with about nine tenths found just once. The starting material was peripheral blood, obtained in the third trimester of pregnancy. These receptors were collected from a female donor with multiple sclerosis, enrolled in a pregnancy study.

The V call is TRBV5-1, the J call TRBJ1-3; no definite D call. CDR3 size: 14 residues. Germline V gene lookup returns CDR1 SGHRS and CDR2 YFSETQ. Trimming took off 4 bases at V and 3 bases at J, with 11 bases between the two ends. The CDR3 region has the DNA TGCGCCAGCAGCCCTTCTCGGGATGGAAACACCATATATTTT. Protein product: CASSPSRDGNTIYF.

This rearrangement joins TRBV6-5 to TRBJ2-5; D is possibly TRBD2 (7 bases). V was shortened by 0 bases and J by 3 bases, with 14 bases between the two germline ends. The CDR3 has 16 residues. Per the germline V gene, CDR1 is MNHEY and CDR2 is SVGAGI. CDR3 nucleotides: TGTGCCAGCAGTTACTCGTTTCGCGGGGGCGAAGAGACCCAGTACTTC. Protein: CASSYSFRGGEETQYF.

This chain joins TRBV6-5 and TRBJ1-5; D is undetermined. Germline assignment: CDR1 MNHEY and CDR2 SVGAGI. The CDR3 has 13 amino acids. The V and J ends lost 4 bases and 5 bases respectively, with 9 bases between them. CDR3 sequence: CASSFGFDQPQHF. CDR3 DNA sequence: TGTGCCAGCAGTTTCGGGTTCGATCAGCCCCAGCATTTT.

This rearrangement joins TRBV7-2 to TRBJ2-7, with D possibly TRBD2 on 5 matching bases. The CDR3 extends over 15 amino acids. Between the trimmed V and J ends, which lost 5 bases and 0 bases, there was a span of 14 bases. Germline V gene lookup returns CDR1 SGHTA and CDR2 FQGNSA. CDR3 in amino acids: CASSRTDGNSYEQYF. The DNA of the CDR3 is TGTGCCAGCAGCCGGACCGACGGGAACTCCTACGAGCAGTACTTC.

This rearrangement joins TRBV5-1 to TRBJ1-1; the D is unclear. This CDR3 has 13 amino acids. Between the trimmed V and J ends, which lost 4 bases and 7 bases, there was a span of 14 bases. Germline-derived CDR1 and CDR2 are SGHRS and YFSETQ. CDR3 region: CASSPALLNEAFF. CDR3 nucleotides: TGCGCCAGCAGCCCTGCACTCCTTAATGAAGCTTTCTTT.

This clone is a singleton in its sample. The V gene is TRBV2, the J gene TRBJ2-2, with TRBD2 matching 7 bases. The CDR3 totals 16 residues. Trimming at V came to 10 bases and at J to 6 bases, leaving 17 bases not matched to a gene. The germline V gene has CDR1 SNHLY and CDR2 FYNNEI. For the CDR3, the DNA is TGTGCCAAAAACCCCGCGGCAGCCCGGGAGGCCGGGGAGCTGTTTTTT. Amino acids: CAKNPAAAREAGELFF. Variable domain in full (rest from reference TRBV2 and TRBJ2-2): EPEVTQTPSHQVTQMGQEVILRCVPISNHLYFYWYRQILGQKVEFLVSFYNNEISEKSEIFDDQFSVERPDGSNFTLKIRSTKLEDSAMYFCAKNPAAAREAGELFFGEGSRLTVL.

The chain has TRBV2 and TRBJ2-7; TRBD1 might be the D (6 bases). V was shortened by 7 bases and J by 1 base, with 14 bases between the two germline ends. This CDR3 has 14 amino acids. Per the germline V gene, CDR1 is SNHLY and CDR2 is FYNNEI. The CDR3 loop is CASKFGTQSYEQYF. The CDR3 DNA reads TGTGCCAGCAAGTTCGGGACACAATCCTACGAGCAGTACTTC. The full variable domain, rest sourced from reference TRBV2 and TRBJ2-7, is EPEVTQTPSHQVTQMGQEVILRCVPISNHLYFYWYRQILGQKVEFLVSFYNNEISEKSEIFDDQFSVERPDGSNFTLKIRSTKLEDSAMYFCASKFGTQSYEQYFGPGTRLTVT.

This clone is a singleton in its sample. The chain recombines TRBV7-8 with TRBJ2-4; 9 bases align to TRBD2. The germline V gene encodes CDR1 SGHVS and CDR2 FQNEAQ. The CDR3 runs to 15 residues. V lost 5 bases to trimming and J lost 6 bases; unmatched junction nucleotides: 8. The CDR3 region is CASSGLAGVRNIQYF. As DNA, the CDR3 is TGTGCCAGCAGCGGTTTAGCGGGAGTCCGAAACATTCAGTACTTC.

The chain uses TRBV7-6 and TRBJ2-1, with 12 bases matching TRBD2. The length of the CDR3 is 19 residues. Germline V gene lookup returns CDR1 SGHVS and CDR2 FNYEAQ. Trimming took 2 bases from V and 3 from J; bases not matched to a gene: 11. The CDR3 spells CASSLNTLAGGPNYNEQFF. As DNA, the CDR3 is TGTGCCAGCAGCTTAAACACGCTAGCGGGAGGGCCAAACTACAATGAGCAGTTCTTC.

CDR3 protein: CASSESGAVRAQYF. CDR3 in DNA: TGTGCCAGCAGTGAATCTGGGGCCGTCAGGGCCCAGTACTTC. The rearrangement links TRBV6-1 to TRBJ2-5, with D possibly matching TRBD1 (5 bases). This CDR3 is 14 amino acids long. Germline lookup yields CDR1 MNHNS and CDR2 SASEGT. V lost 2 bases, J lost 9 bases, and 16 bases lay in between.

The chain carries TRBV19 and TRBJ2-3; 11 bases are shared with TRBD2. The CDR3 extends over 15 amino acids. Trimming cost V 3 bases and J 8 bases; bases outside gene matches: 7. Looked up from germline, CDR1 is LNHDA and CDR2 is SQIVND (reference sequence). The CDR3 DNA sequence: TGTGCCAGTAGTATTCGGGCTAGCGGGGGGCGTACGCAGTATTTT. Amino acids: CASSIRASGGRTQYF.

V gene TRBV7-3 combines with J gene TRBJ2-7, with TRBD1 matching over 7 bases. The CDR3 extends over 14 amino acids. After removal of 1 base from V and 2 bases from J, the junction contained 2 bases not matched to a gene. In germline, CDR1 is SGHTA, CDR2 FQGTGA. The CDR3 bases are TGTGCCAGCAGCTTAAAGGGGGCCCCCTACGAGCAGTACTTC. This sequence encodes CASSLKGAPYEQYF.

This clone was counted a few times. The chain recombines TRBV25-1 with TRBJ1-1; tentative D call: TRBD1 (5 bases). The germline V gene has CDR1 MGHDK and CDR2 SYGVNS. The CDR3 is 12 residues long. The V gene lost 5 bases and the J gene lost 7 bases, with 11 bases spanning the gap. This CDR3 is CASSLSGDEAFF. The CDR3 DNA follows: TGTGCCAGCAGTCTCTCGGGGGATGAAGCTTTCTTT.

V and J are TRBV19 and TRBJ2-5; a possible D gene is TRBD1 (7 bases). V shed 3 bases and J shed 5 bases, with 13 bases lying between them. CDR1 and CDR2 (germline): LNHDA, SQIVND (reference sequence). CDR3 length: 14 residues. CDR3 protein: CASSMGSGGETQYF. The CDR3 region has the DNA TGTGCCAGTAGTATGGGGTCAGGGGGGGAGACCCAGTACTTC.

This sequence joins TRBV27 and TRBJ2-7, with 9 bases aligning to TRBD2. Trimming removed 3 bases from V and 0 bases from J; junction bases left unmatched: 0. Looked up from germline, CDR1 is MNHEY and CDR2 is SMNVEV (reference sequence). The CDR3 has 14 amino acids. The chain's CDR3 is CASSLTSGSYEQYF. CDR3 coding DNA: TGTGCCAGCAGTTTGACTAGCGGCTCCTACGAGCAGTACTTC.

V is TRBV6-6 and J is TRBJ1-6; 9 bases agree with TRBD1. V lost 1 base to trimming and J lost 8 bases; unmatched junction nucleotides: 0. The CDR3 is made up of 14 amino acids. Germline CDR1 reads MNHNY; CDR2 reads SVGAGI (reference sequence). The CDR3 DNA sequence: TGTGCCAGCAGTTACTGGGACAGGGATTCACCCCTCCACTTT. As protein: CASSYWDRDSPLHF.

The CDR3: CASSPGWSPGETQYF. The CDR3 DNA reads as TGTGCCAGCAGCCCCGGTTGGTCGCCCGGAGAGACCCAGTACTTC. The rearrangement links TRBV11-2 to TRBJ2-5; D not resolved. V was clipped by 5 bases and J by 4 bases, with 17 bases between them. Germline V lookup: CDR1 SGHAT, CDR2 FQNNGV. The CDR3 has 15 amino acids.

V gene TRBV5-1 combines with J gene TRBJ2-7, with D perhaps matching TRBD1 (5 bases). The CDR3 spans 14 residues. V lost 0 bases and J 4 bases, leaving 11 bases between the germline ends. CDR1 is SGHRS, CDR2 YFSETQ, per germline. The chain's CDR3 is CASSLGSGLYEQYF. The CDR3, as DNA: TGCGCCAGCAGCTTGGGGTCAGGGCTATACGAGCAGTACTTC.

This clone has just one count. CDR3 DNA sequence: TGTGCCAGTAGTATGGGGTGGACAAACAATGAAAAACTGTTTTTT. Its translation is CASSMGWTNNEKLFF. The chain joins TRBV19 to TRBJ1-4; TRBD1 might be the D (5 bases). Per germline, CDR1 LNHDA and CDR2 SQIVND (reference sequence). This CDR3 has 15 amino acids. V lost 3 bases to trimming and J lost 5 bases, with 13 bases between them.

The CDR3 sequence: CASSLLPGVTGELFF. In nucleotides, the CDR3 is TGTGCCAGCAGCTTGCTTCCGGGGGTCACCGGGGAGCTGTTTTTT. V is TRBV7-2 and J is TRBJ2-2; possible D gene TRBD2, 6 bases. V lost 3 bases to trimming and J lost 4 bases, with 12 bases between them. This CDR3 is built from 15 residues. Germline CDR1 reads SGHTA; CDR2 reads FQGNSA. The full variable domain, in which reference TRBV7-2 and TRBJ2-2 provide the parts outside the CDR3, is GAGVSQSPSNKVTEKGKDVELRCDPISGHTALYWYRQSLGQGLEFLIYFQGNSAPDKSGLPSDRFSAERTGGSVSTLTIQRTQQEDSAVYLCASSLLPGVTGELFFGEGSRLTVL.

This chain joins TRBV29-1 and TRBJ2-1, with 9 nucleotides matching TRBD1. The V and J ends lost 7 bases and 5 bases, in that order; junction bases with no gene match: 9. The CDR3 has 14 amino acids. Germline-derived CDR1 and CDR2 are SQVTM and ANQGSEA. Written as DNA, the CDR3 is TGCAGCGCCTTAAATCGGGACAGGGACAATGAGCAGTTCTTC. Translated: CSALNRDRDNEQFF.

The V gene is TRBV5-4, the J gene TRBJ2-3; 11 bases line up with TRBD2. The germline V gene encodes CDR1 SGHNT and CDR2 YYREEE (reference sequence). CDR3 length: 16 residues. The J segment lost 4 bases and the V segment lost 5 bases, leaving 9 bases of the junction unmatched. The chain's CDR3 is CASRGGSGRASDTQYF. The CDR3 DNA reads as TGTGCCAGCAGGGGGGGTAGCGGGAGGGCGTCAGATACGCAGTATTTT.

The rearrangement links TRBV6-1 to TRBJ2-3; D gene ambiguous. The CDR3 length is 12 residues. The germline V and J ends were trimmed by 7 bases and 2 bases, with 7 bases remaining between them. Germline V CDR1 and CDR2: MNHNS, SASEGT. CDR3 sequence: CASTGDTDTQYF. The CDR3 DNA reads as TGTGCCAGCACCGGTGACACAGATACGCAGTATTTT.

This sequence joins TRBV4-1 and TRBJ1-5; D ambiguous. Germline CDR1 and CDR2: MGHRA and YSYEKL. The CDR3 has 15 residues. Trimming pared 0 bases from V and 2 bases from J, leaving 8 bases between. CDR3 residues: CASSQERVGNQPQHF. The DNA for the CDR3 is TGCGCCAGCAGCCAAGAGAGGGTGGGCAATCAGCCCCAGCATTTT.

The V gene is TRBV10-3, the J gene TRBJ1-5; 8 positions agree with TRBD1. The CDR3 spans 13 residues. V gave up 6 bases and J gave up 5 bases; unmatched junction bases: 3. Germline CDR1 is ENHRY and CDR2 is SYGVKD. CDR3 protein: CAIRMTGDQPQHF. CDR3 nucleotides: TGTGCCATCAGGATGACAGGGGATCAGCCCCAGCATTTT.

This chain connects TRBV11-2 to TRBJ2-7; TRBD2 matches at 13 bases. CDR3 size: 16 residues. From germline, CDR1 is SGHAT and CDR2 FQNNGV. With V trimmed by 5 bases and J by 5 bases, 9 bases remained unmatched. The DNA for the CDR3 is TGTGCCAGCAGCCTGGGGGGACTAGCGGGGAGTGACGAGCAGTACTTC. Its translation is CASSLGGLAGSDEQYF.

This chain connects TRBV19 to TRBJ1-5; 7 bases match TRBD1. Germline CDR1 is LNHDA and CDR2 is SQIVND (reference sequence). V gave up 4 bases and J gave up 3 bases; unmatched junction bases: 6. The CDR3 runs 15 residues. The CDR3 sequence is CASSRSGQLNQPQHF. The CDR3, as DNA: TGTGCCAGTAGTAGGTCGGGACAGCTCAATCAGCCCCAGCATTTT.